These 26 T cell receptor beta chains share one sample of origin, sequenced in a study of T cells in Graves' hyperthyroidism and ophthalmopathy. RNA transcripts were the template for amplifying TCR beta CDR3 regions. Using the HTBI primer set, a first-round RT-PCR was run on the TCR CDR3. TCRdb re-analysed the multiplex PCR reads in MiXCR, keeping a single row per CDR3 protein. The table records about 560,000 distinct CDR3 sequences, roughly 17% of them present only once. The sequenced sample was blood. The source of these receptors is a woman aged 18-35 years with Graves' hyperthyroidism.

This clonotype was seen a few times. The rearrangement links TRBV11-2 to TRBJ2-2; D might be TRBD2 (6 bases). CDR1 is SGHAT, CDR2 FQNNGV, per germline. V dropped 4 bases and J dropped 3 bases, with 15 bases sitting between them. The CDR3 loop spans 16 amino acids. The CDR3 nucleotides read TGTGCCAGCAGCTGGGCCAGGGACTGGGACACCGGGGAGCTGTTTTTT. Its protein product is CASSWARDWDTGELFF.

CDR3 coding DNA: TGTGCCAGTAGTACGATCCGGGACAGGGGTTTCACTGAAGCTTTCTTT. Encoded protein: CASSTIRDRGFTEAFF. This chain links TRBV19 with TRBJ1-1; TRBD1 matches at 10 bases. This CDR3 region has 16 residues. Germline V gene lookup returns CDR1 LNHDA and CDR2 SQIVND (reference sequence). Trimming cost V 4 bases and J 4 bases; bases outside gene matches: 9. The full variable domain, with the rest looked up from reference TRBV19 and TRBJ1-1, is DGGITQSPKYLFRKEGQNVTLSCEQNLNHDAMYWYRQDPGQGLRLIYYSQIVNDFQKGDIAEGYSVSREKKESFPLTVTSAQKNPTAFYLCASSTIRDRGFTEAFFGQGTRLTVV.

The CDR3 DNA sequence: TGCGCCAGCAGCTTGGAGGCAGGGGGTGAAAAACTGTTTTTT. Translation: CASSLEAGGEKLFF. This chain uses TRBV5-1 with TRBJ1-4; 7 bases fit TRBD1. The CDR3 runs to 14 residues. V lost 0 bases, J lost 7 bases, and 3 bases stayed unmatched. The germline V gene encodes CDR1 SGHRS and CDR2 YFSETQ.

This clonotype occurred many times. The chain carries TRBV29-1 and TRBJ2-3, with D perhaps TRBD1 (6 bases). The germline V gene encodes CDR1 SQVTM and CDR2 ANQGSEA. V was shortened by 4 bases and J by 4 bases, with 15 bases between the two germline ends. This CDR3 region has 14 residues. This chain's CDR3 is CSVGEKGDPDTQYF. CDR3 nucleotide sequence: TGCAGCGTTGGAGAAAAGGGGGATCCAGATACGCAGTATTTT.

This clonotype came up many times. The J gene is TRBJ2-5, the V gene TRBV2, with D perhaps TRBD1 (6 bases). V gave up 2 bases and J gave up 5 bases, with 12 bases separating them. The CDR3 has 14 amino acids. The germline V gene has CDR1 SNHLY and CDR2 FYNNEI. The CDR3 nucleotides read TGTGCCAGCAGTGAAATGACAGGAAGGGAGACCCAGTACTTC. It yields the protein CASSEMTGRETQYF.

This clonotype was detected a few times. This rearrangement joins TRBV13 to TRBJ2-2; 7 bases fit TRBD2. This CDR3 region has 16 residues. CDR1 is PRHDT and CDR2 is FYEKMQ in the germline V gene (reference sequence). J gave up 0 bases and V 5 bases, and 6 bases lay outside the gene matches. The CDR3 loop is CASSHRAGANTGELFF. Written as DNA, the CDR3 is TGTGCCAGCAGCCATCGGGCGGGGGCGAACACCGGGGAGCTGTTTTTT.

The J gene is TRBJ2-7, the V gene TRBV29-1; 11 bases agree with TRBD2. Germline-derived CDR1 and CDR2 are SQVTM and ANQGSEA. Trimming at V came to 3 bases and at J to 1 base, leaving 2 bases not matched to a gene. There are 14 residues in the CDR3. This CDR3 reads CSVETSGVSYEQYF. The CDR3 nucleotides read TGCAGCGTTGAGACTAGCGGGGTTTCCTACGAGCAGTACTTC.

In its sample, this clonotype was seen a few times. V gene TRBV10-3 combines with J gene TRBJ1-2, with TRBD1 identical over 7 bases. The CDR3 is 14 residues long. The junction had 4 bases not matched to a gene; V was cut back by 4 bases and J by 2 bases. The germline V gene has CDR1 ENHRY and CDR2 SYGVKD. The CDR3 region has the DNA TGTGCCATCAGTGCGAGGGGGCCCAACTATGGCTACACCTTC. Its translation is CAISARGPNYGYTF.

This clonotype was counted between two and nine times. The rearrangement links TRBV4-3 to TRBJ1-1; D ambiguous. V gave up 1 base and J gave up 0 bases, with 9 bases separating them. This CDR3 has 15 amino acids. Germline lookup yields CDR1 LGHNA and CDR2 YSLEER. For the CDR3, the DNA is TGCGCCAGCAGCCAAGCCGGACTTATGAACACTGAAGCTTTCTTT. Translating gives CASSQAGLMNTEAFF.

The chain's CDR3 is CASSIRIFSYEQYF. The CDR3 nucleotides read TGTGCCAGTAGTATCCGGATTTTCTCCTACGAGCAGTACTTC. The chain links TRBV19 to TRBJ2-7; the D is unclear. V was shortened by 3 bases and J by 0 bases, with 9 bases between the two germline ends. Germline-derived CDR1 and CDR2 are LNHDA and SQIVND (reference sequence). The CDR3 is made up of 14 amino acids.

This clonotype has at least ten counts. An end of the junction does not agree with germline; a read error may underlie this. The J gene is TRBJ2-3, the V gene TRBV2; D unclear. The CDR3 is made up of 15 amino acids. The V gene's germline CDR1 is SNHLY and CDR2 FYNNEI. The CDR3 nucleotides read TGTGTCAGCAGTGAAGTTGGCGTTTCCACAGATACGCAGTATTTT. Amino acid sequence: CVSSEVGVSTDTQYF.

This chain connects TRBV4-3 to TRBJ1-2; 10 bases match TRBD1. J was trimmed by 2 bases and V by 4 bases; bases with no gene match: 7. CDR1 LGHNA and CDR2 YSLEER come from the germline V gene. The CDR3 has 16 residues. The CDR3 region has the DNA TGCGCCAGCAGCCCAAGGACAGGGGGGCCAAACTATGGCTACACCTTC. Its translation: CASSPRTGGPNYGYTF.

This clonotype has only a few counts. The chain couples TRBV5-1 to TRBJ2-1, with 14 bases matching TRBD2. The CDR3 sequence is 15 residues long. CDR1 is SGHRS and CDR2 is YFSETQ in the germline V gene. V gave up 3 bases and J gave up 8 bases; unmatched junction bases: 4. CDR3 nucleotide sequence: TGCGCCAGCAGCTCCGGGACTAGCGGGAGACATGAGCAGTTCTTC. Translation: CASSSGTSGRHEQFF.

This clonotype was found many times. The chain recombines TRBV2 with TRBJ1-2, with TRBD1 matching 8 bases. This CDR3 comprises 13 residues. The V gene's germline CDR1 is SNHLY and CDR2 FYNNEI. V lost 10 bases to trimming and J lost 4 bases; unmatched junction nucleotides: 8. CDR3: CATRGQGVYGYTF. CDR3 nucleotide sequence: TGTGCCACCCGCGGACAGGGAGTCTATGGCTACACCTTC.

This clonotype was recorded a few times. This chain connects TRBV9 to TRBJ1-4; D is possibly TRBD1 (6 bases). Germline lookup yields CDR1 SGDLS and CDR2 YYNGEE. The CDR3 runs to 14 residues. V lost 4 bases to trimming and J lost 8 bases, with 15 bases between them. CDR3 nucleotide sequence: TGTGCCAGCAGCTATACGGACAGTCGGGAAAAACTGTTTTTT. This encodes CASSYTDSREKLFF.

This clonotype occurred many times. The chain has TRBV18 and TRBJ1-5; D is possibly TRBD1 (5 bases). Germline V lookup: CDR1 KGHSH, CDR2 LQKENI. V was cut by 8 bases and J by 1 base, with 9 bases left in between. This CDR3 is 13 amino acids long. CDR3 sequence (DNA): TGTGCCAGCACCCGGGACAGCAATCAGCCCCAGCATTTT. Translating gives CASTRDSNQPQHF.

Note on this clonotype: Being one base from a much bigger clone, this may be a read error. This chain links TRBV24-1 with TRBJ1-2, with 7 bases lining up with TRBD1. The germline CDR1 and CDR2 sequences are KGHDR and SFDVKD. This CDR3 spans 14 amino acids. The CDR3 region has the DNA TGTGCCACCAGTGACCGGACAGGAGACTATGGCCACACCTTC. Its translation is CATSDRTGDYGHTF.

This clonotype has at least ten counts. The chain couples TRBV12-3 or TRBV12-4 to TRBJ1-3, with 7 positions matching TRBD1. The CDR3 has 19 residues. Losses at the gene ends were 6 bases for V and 0 bases for J; bases not matched to a gene: 17. The CDR3 DNA reads TGTGCCAGCAGCAAACCCTCAGGGGGACAGTTCGACTCTGGAAACACCATATATTTT. It encodes CASSKPSGGQFDSGNTIYF.

This clonotype occurred a few times. The J gene is TRBJ2-1, the V gene TRBV24-1; 7 nucleotides align to TRBD1. J gave up 4 bases and V 2 bases, and 7 bases lay outside the gene matches. Looked up from germline, CDR1 is KGHDR and CDR2 is SFDVKD. The CDR3 has 16 amino acids. The CDR3 DNA is TGTGCCACCAGTGATTCCGGGACAGAGACATACAATGAGCAGTTCTTC. Translating gives CATSDSGTETYNEQFF.

This clonotype was counted only a few times. The chain uses TRBV18 and TRBJ2-7; no reliable D call. V was cut by 6 bases and J by 0 bases, with 15 bases left in between. The germline V gene has CDR1 KGHSH and CDR2 LQKENI. The CDR3 contains 15 residues. The CDR3 DNA sequence: TGTGCCAGCTCGATCCGGCAGGACGTCTCCTACGAGCAGTACTTC. This sequence encodes CASSIRQDVSYEQYF. Drawing the rest from reference TRBV18 and TRBJ2-7, the complete variable domain is NAGVMQNPRHLVRRRGQEARLRCSPMKGHSHVYWYRQLPEEGLKFMVYLQKENIIDESGMPKERFSAEFPKEGPSILRIQQVVRGDSAAYFCASSIRQDVSYEQYFGPGTRLTVT.

This clonotype has a count of ten or more. The chain has TRBV20-1 and TRBJ2-5, with 9 bases aligning to TRBD2. The germline gives CDR1 DFQATT, CDR2 SNEGSKA (reference sequence). The CDR3 runs to 17 residues. The J segment lost 1 base and the V segment lost 3 bases, leaving 12 bases of the junction unmatched. Here the CDR3 DNA reads TGCAGTGCTAGGGCGGTCAGGCGGGGGGGCCCCCAAGAGACCCAGTACTTC. Its translation: CSARAVRRGGPQETQYF.

This chain links TRBV4-2 with TRBJ1-2; D unclear. Germline loops: CDR1 LGHNA, CDR2 YNFKEQ. V was clipped by 0 bases and J by 6 bases, with 11 bases between them. CDR3 length equals 14 residues. The CDR3: CASSQDHGEHGYTF. CDR3 in DNA: TGTGCCAGCAGCCAAGACCACGGGGAACATGGCTACACCTTC.

The chain carries TRBV6-1 and TRBJ2-6; maybe TRBD2 (6 bases). Germline V gives CDR1 MNHNS, CDR2 SASEGT. The CDR3 totals 15 residues. Deletions cut 6 bases from V and 4 bases from J, with 13 bases between. The CDR3: CASSPGGKGANVLTF. CDR3 DNA sequence: TGTGCCAGCAGCCCCGGGGGAAAAGGGGCCAACGTCCTGACTTTC.

J is TRBJ2-2 and V is TRBV6-1, with 8 positions matching TRBD1. Germline-derived CDR1 and CDR2 are MNHNS and SASEGT. V lost 8 bases to trimming and J lost 5 bases; unmatched junction nucleotides: 16. The CDR3 is made up of 17 amino acids. CDR3 bases: TGTGCCAGCCGCAGGACAGGGACTGGCCGGAGTACCGGGGAGCTGTTTTTT. This translates into CASRRTGTGRSTGELFF.

This clonotype was counted many times. The rearrangement uses TRBV5-5 and TRBJ1-5; perhaps TRBD1 as D (6 bases). The V end lost 1 base, the J end lost 5 bases, and 13 bases lay between the germline ends. There are 15 residues in the CDR3. The germline gives CDR1 SGHKS, CDR2 YYEKEE (reference sequence). CDR3 DNA: TGTGCCAGCAGCTTGTGGTCAGGGGTGGATCAGCCCCAGCATTTT. It codes for CASSLWSGVDQPQHF. Combining the CDR3 with reference TRBV5-5 and TRBJ1-5 gives the whole variable domain DAGVTQSPTHLIKTRGQQVTLRCSPISGHKSVSWYQQVLGQGPQFIFQYYEKEERGRGNFPDRFSARQFPNYSSELNVNALLLGDSALYLCASSLWSGVDQPQHFGDGTRLSIL.

Concerning this clonotype itself: This may be a read error: a much more frequent sequence differs by one nucleotide. The chain couples TRBV30 to TRBJ2-1; 10 bases map to TRBD2. Germline V gene data show CDR1 as GTSNPN and CDR2 as SVGIG (reference sequence). CDR3 length equals 15 residues. With 5 bases clipped from V and 6 bases from J, the junction kept 10 bases outside the gene matches. The CDR3 bases are TGTGCCTGGGACATGCTAGCGGGAGTTACCAATGAGCAGTTCTTC. Translated: CAWDMLAGVTNEQFF. The full variable domain, completed using reference TRBV30 and TRBJ2-1, is SQTIHQWPATLVQPVGSPLSLECTVEGTSNPNLYWYRQAAGRGLQLLFYSVGIGQISSEVPQNLSASRPQDRQFILSSKKLLLSDSGFYLCAWDMLAGVTNEQFFGPGTRLTVL.